This TCR beta chain emerged from a study of T cells in Graves' hyperthyroidism and ophthalmopathy. This clonotype has at least ten counts. The CDR3 is 12 residues long. V was pared by 11 bases and J by 7 bases, with 12 bases between. CDR1 is LGHDT, CDR2 YNNKEL, per germline (reference sequence). RNA transcripts were the template for amplifying TCR beta CDR3 regions. Researchers ran a first-round RT-PCR on the TCR CDR3 using the HTBI primer set. TCRdb reprocessed the multiplex PCR reads with MiXCR, giving one entry per CDR3 protein. This table holds under 550,000 distinct CDR3 sequences, approximately 20% found once. With duration under 3 months, ophthalmopathy was active: Clinical Activity Score at least 3, NOSPECS at least 4. PBMCs were derived from about 10 ml fresh peripheral blood.

The origin of this receptor is a man aged 35-49 years with Graves' ophthalmopathy. The sample taken for sequencing was blood. The V call is TRBV3-1, the J call TRBJ1-6; tentative D call: TRBD1 (6 bases). CDR3 bases: TGTGCCTCGGGACACCTGAATTCACCCCTCCACTTT. Translated, it gives CASGHLNSPLHF.